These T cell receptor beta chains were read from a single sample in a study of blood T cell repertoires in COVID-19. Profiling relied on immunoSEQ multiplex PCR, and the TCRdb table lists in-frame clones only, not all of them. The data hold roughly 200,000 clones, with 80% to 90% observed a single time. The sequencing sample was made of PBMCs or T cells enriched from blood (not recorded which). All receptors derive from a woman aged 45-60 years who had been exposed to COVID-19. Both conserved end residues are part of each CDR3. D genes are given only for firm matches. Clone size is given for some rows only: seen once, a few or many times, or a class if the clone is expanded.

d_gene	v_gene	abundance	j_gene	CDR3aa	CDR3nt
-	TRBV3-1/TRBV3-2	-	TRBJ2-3	CASSQGAGRGYSTDTQYF	TGTGCCAGCAGCCAAGGGGCGGGGCGGGGATATAGCACAGATACGCAGTATTTT
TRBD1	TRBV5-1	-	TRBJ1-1	CASSSDPGQGAGAFF	TGCGCCAGCAGCTCAGACCCGGGACAGGGGGCTGGTGCTTTCTTT
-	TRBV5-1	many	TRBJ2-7	CASSLNGALENEQYF	TGCGCCAGCAGCTTGAATGGGGCACTGGAGAACGAGCAGTACTTC
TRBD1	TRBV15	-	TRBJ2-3	CATSRPGQGRDTQYF	TGTGCCACCAGCAGGCCGGGACAGGGTAGGGATACGCAGTATTTT
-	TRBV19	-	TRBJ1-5	CASKQGRVSNQPQHF	TGTGCCAGTAAACAGGGACGAGTTAGCAATCAGCCCCAGCATTTT
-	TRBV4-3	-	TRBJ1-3	CASSQEGGTAGNTIYF	TGCGCCAGCAGCCAAGAGGGGGGGACGGCTGGAAACACCATATATTTT
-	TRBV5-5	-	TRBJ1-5	CASSLSGQPQHF	TGTGCCAGCAGCTTATCCGGTCAGCCCCAGCATTTT
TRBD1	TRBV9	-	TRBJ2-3	CASSGGQGHFPDTQYF	TGTGCCAGCAGCGGTGGACAGGGGCACTTCCCAGATACGCAGTATTTT
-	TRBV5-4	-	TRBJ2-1	CASSLALEADEQFF	TGTGCCAGCAGCTTGGCCCTCGAGGCCGATGAGCAGTTCTTC
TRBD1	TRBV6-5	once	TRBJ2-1	CASSYYRGSEQFF	TGTGCCAGCAGTTACTACAGGGGGAGTGAGCAGTTCTTC
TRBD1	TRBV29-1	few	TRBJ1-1	CSVSGTGGEAFF	TGCAGCGTTTCCGGGACAGGGGGCGAAGCTTTCTTT
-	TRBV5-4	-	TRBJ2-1	CASSLDPGDEQFF	TGTGCCAGCAGCTTGGACCCGGGGGATGAGCAGTTCTTC
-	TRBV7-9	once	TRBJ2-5	CASSLQGETQYF	TGTGCCAGCAGCTTACAGGGGGAGACCCAGTACTTC
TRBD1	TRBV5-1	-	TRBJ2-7	CASSLGTGGYEQYF	TGCGCCAGCAGCCTCGGGACAGGGGGCTACGAGCAGTACTTC
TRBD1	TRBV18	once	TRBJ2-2	CASSPSQIGTEHTGELFF	TGTGCCAGCTCACCAAGTCAAATAGGGACAGAGCACACCGGGGAGCTGTTTTTT
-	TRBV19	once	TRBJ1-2	CASNGQPPNYGYTF	TGTGCCAGTAATGGGCAGCCTCCTAACTATGGCTACACCTTC
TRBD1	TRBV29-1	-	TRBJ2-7	CSVDNGRGPVYEQYF	TGCAGCGTTGATAACGGCAGGGGGCCAGTATACGAGCAGTACTTC
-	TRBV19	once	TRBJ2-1	CASSIGQGRVEQFF	TGTGCCAGTAGTATCGGGCAGGGGCGGGTTGAGCAGTTCTTC
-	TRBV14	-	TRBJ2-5	CASSVSLRQETQYF	TGTGCCAGCTCGGTCTCCCTGCGGCAAGAGACCCAGTACTTC
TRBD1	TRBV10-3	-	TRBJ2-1	CATALTGTGYIGNEQFF	TGTGCCACAGCTTTGACGGGGACAGGATATATCGGGAATGAGCAGTTCTTC
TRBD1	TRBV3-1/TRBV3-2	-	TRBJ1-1	CASSRTRGRNEAFF	TGTGCCAGCAGCCGAACCAGGGGGCGAAATGAAGCTTTCTTT
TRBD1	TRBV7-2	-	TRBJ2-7	CASRAGTGIDEQYF	TGTGCCAGCAGGGCCGGGACAGGGATCGACGAGCAGTACTTC
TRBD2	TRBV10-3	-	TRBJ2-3	CATSSGAGADTQYF	TGTGCCACCTCTAGCGGGGCGGGTGCAGATACGCAGTATTTT
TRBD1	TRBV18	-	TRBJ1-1	CASSRTGGKVNTEAFF	TGTGCCAGCTCACGTACAGGGGGTAAGGTGAACACTGAAGCTTTCTTT
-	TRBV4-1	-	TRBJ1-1	CASTPMNTEAFF	TGCGCCAGCACTCCTATGAACACTGAAGCTTTCTTT
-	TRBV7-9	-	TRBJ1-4	CASSLVLELTNEKLFF	TGTGCCAGCAGCTTAGTCCTCGAGTTAACTAATGAAAAACTGTTTTTT
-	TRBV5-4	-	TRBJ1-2	CASSKWAGIGYTF	TGTGCCAGCAGCAAGTGGGCAGGTATAGGCTACACCTTC
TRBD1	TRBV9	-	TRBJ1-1	CASSVRVAGGTAFF	TGTGCCAGCAGCGTTAGGGTGGCAGGGGGCACGGCTTTCTTT
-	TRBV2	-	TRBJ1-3	CASSGEGAGNTIYF	TGTGCCAGCAGTGGTGAGGGGGCTGGAAACACCATATATTTT
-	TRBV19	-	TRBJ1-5	CASSVRGVNQPQHF	TGTGCCAGTAGTGTCCGGGGTGTCAATCAGCCCCAGCATTTT
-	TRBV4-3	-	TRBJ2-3	CASSQDTYTDTQYF	TGCGCCAGCAGCCAAGACACCTACACAGATACGCAGTATTTT
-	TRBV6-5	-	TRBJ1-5	CASAQGSYQPQHF	TGTGCCAGCGCGCAGGGGAGTTATCAGCCCCAGCATTTT
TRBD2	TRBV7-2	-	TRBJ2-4	CASSTGGGGFAKNIQYF	TGTGCCAGCAGCACCGGCGGGGGGGGGTTTGCCAAAAACATTCAGTACTTC
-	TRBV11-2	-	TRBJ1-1	CASSSGDLPYTEAFF	TGTGCCAGCAGCTCGGGGGACCTGCCATATACTGAAGCTTTCTTT
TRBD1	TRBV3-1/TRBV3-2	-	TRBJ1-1	CASSHEDWTGSEAFF	TGTGCCAGCAGCCATGAGGACTGGACAGGGTCGGAAGCTTTCTTT
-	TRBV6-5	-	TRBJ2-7	CASSRGREQYF	TGTGCCAGCAGCCGAGGGAGAGAGCAGTACTTC
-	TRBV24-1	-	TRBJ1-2	CATSDWGGSAGYTF	TGTGCCACCAGTGATTGGGGGGGCTCAGCGGGCTACACCTTC
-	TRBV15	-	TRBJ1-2	CATSSPRVYGYTF	TGTGCCACCAGCAGCCCCAGGGTGTATGGCTACACCTTC
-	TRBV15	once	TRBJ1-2	CATSSERGGDYGYTF	TGTGCCACCAGCAGTGAGAGGGGGGGCGACTATGGCTACACCTTC
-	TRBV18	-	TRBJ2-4	CASSHGAGGKNIQYF	TGTGCCAGCTCACACGGCGCTGGAGGGAAAAACATTCAGTACTTC
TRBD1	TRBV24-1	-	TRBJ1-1	CATSDSRQGATEAFF	TGTGCCACCAGTGATTCTAGACAGGGGGCAACTGAAGCTTTCTTT
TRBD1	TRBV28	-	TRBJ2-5	CASSRAGTAQETQYF	TGTGCCAGCAGTCGAGCCGGGACAGCTCAAGAGACCCAGTACTTC
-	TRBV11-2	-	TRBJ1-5	CASSLGTNQPQHF	TGTGCCAGCAGCTTGGGCACCAATCAGCCCCAGCATTTT
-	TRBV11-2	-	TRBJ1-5	CASSLGGAEGNQPQHF	TGTGCCAGCAGCTTAGGAGGAGCGGAGGGCAATCAGCCCCAGCATTTT
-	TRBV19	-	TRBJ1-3	CASSIISGLSSGNTIYF	TGTGCCAGTAGTATAATTAGCGGACTTTCCTCTGGAAACACCATATATTTT
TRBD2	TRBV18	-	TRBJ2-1	CASSPGQGLNEQFF	TGTGCCAGCTCACCAGGCCAGGGACTAAATGAGCAGTTCTTC
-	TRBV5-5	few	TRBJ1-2	CASSFDSRRGYTF	TGTGCCAGCAGCTTCGACAGCCGACGAGGCTACACCTTC
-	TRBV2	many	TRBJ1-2	CASSAGKSGYTF	TGTGCCAGCAGTGCAGGGAAGAGTGGCTACACCTTC
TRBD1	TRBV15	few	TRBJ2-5	CATSKRRTGDAQYF	TGTGCCACCAGCAAAAGGAGGACAGGGGATGCCCAGTACTTC